One sample yielded the 3 T cell receptor beta chains listed below, sequenced in a study of CD8+ T cells in alopecia areata (dated by TCRdb to 2017 to 2018). Library prep was done by the immunoSEQ multiplex PCR assay. For TCR sequencing, RNA was extracted from every sample and reverse transcribed into cDNA to serve as template. TCRdb took over this immuneACCESS table, retaining in-frame rearrangements with V and J assigned. Such tables are incomplete; in checked studies, under half of the missing clones stem from an unresolved V gene, and the remainder is unexplained. Counted in this sample were hundreds of thousands of clones; around 65% of them appeared once. The top ten clones comprise around 1.3% of the sample. Interpreted using the paper, the treatment or condition label stands for: oral pan-JAK inhibitor, 5-10 mg twice daily. The material was CD4+ T cells sorted from blood, obtained at approximately week 42, from a patient treated with tofacitinib. These receptors originate from a human donor with alopecia areata.

The V call is TRBV30, the J call TRBJ2-1, with D maybe TRBD2 (5 bases). V was cut by 0 bases and J by 0 bases, with 9 bases left in between. The CDR3 sequence is 15 residues long. Germline V gene lookup returns CDR1 GTSNPN and CDR2 SVGIG (reference sequence). CDR3 amino acids: CAWSVGGNSYNEQFF. In nucleotides, the CDR3 is TGTGCCTGGAGTGTAGGAGGAAACTCCTACAATGAGCAGTTCTTC.

This clone was recorded at least ten times. V is TRBV2 and J is TRBJ1-2, with D unclear. The CDR3 spans 15 residues. V lost 1 base, J lost 0 bases, and 9 bases lay in between. Germline V gives CDR1 SNHLY, CDR2 FYNNEI. The CDR3 region has the DNA TGTGCCAGCAGTGAAGGTTTAGGGTCTAACTATGGCTACACCTTC. This gives the protein CASSEGLGSNYGYTF.

The CDR3 sequence is CAWSGGGLPYEQYF. The DNA of the CDR3 is TGTGCCTGGTCCGGCGGGGGGCTCCCCTACGAGCAGTACTTC. The rearrangement joins TRBV30 to TRBJ2-7; 8 bases fit TRBD2. Germline CDR1 reads GTSNPN; CDR2 reads SVGIG (reference sequence). Trimming at V came to 5 bases and at J to 2 bases, leaving 8 bases not matched to a gene. The CDR3 sequence is 14 residues long.